Below, 6 T cell receptor beta chains from the same sample are listed, as sequenced in a study of shared clonotypes between healthy human individuals. The protocol was immunoSEQ multiplex PCR, while the TCRdb copy is restricted to in-frame clones and leaves out a portion. The table has more than 2 million clones, around 93% seen once. Positive CCR7 selection of CD45RO-negative cells yielded the naive CD8 cells, and terminally differentiated effector memory CD45RA+ cells were excluded. Sequencing was carried out using naive CD8+ T cells from PBMCs. All receptors come from a man aged 18 to 29 in good health. Some clones in this sample may be carry-over from other donors' samples.

The V call is TRBV7-9, the J call TRBJ2-1, with D perhaps TRBD2 (5 bases). The CDR3 consists of 12 residues. Trimming shortened V by 4 bases and J by 9 bases, and 10 bases separated the two germline ends. Germline CDR1 SEHNR, CDR2 FQNEAQ (reference sequence). Here the CDR3 reads CASSSLVTEQFF. Here the CDR3 DNA reads TGTGCCAGCAGCTCACTAGTTACTGAGCAGTTCTTC.

The V call is TRBV29-1, the J call TRBJ2-7; 11 positions agree with TRBD2. The CDR3 consists of 15 residues. The junction had 12 bases not matched to a gene; V was cut back by 7 bases and J by 4 bases. Germline V gene sequence: CDR1 SQVTM, CDR2 ANQGSEA. The CDR3 sequence is CSAEDLLAGEYEQYF. CDR3 coding DNA: TGCAGCGCCGAGGACCTACTAGCGGGAGAGTACGAGCAGTACTTC.

The V gene is TRBV5-8, the J gene TRBJ2-1; no firm D call. Trimming took 4 bases from V and 5 from J, leaving 13 bases between them. CDR1 and CDR2 from the germline V gene are SGHTS and YDEGEE. The CDR3 totals 14 residues. The CDR3 spells CASSIGNTNNEQFF. The CDR3 DNA sequence: TGTGCCAGCAGCATAGGAAACACCAACAATGAGCAGTTCTTC. Supplemented by reference TRBV5-8 and TRBJ2-1, the full variable domain reads EAGVTQSPTHLIKTRGQQATLRCSPISGHTSVYWYQQALGLGLQFLLWYDEGEERNRGNFPPRFSGRQFPNYSSELNVNALELEDSALYLCASSIGNTNNEQFFGPGTRLTVL.

The V call is TRBV5-6, the J call TRBJ1-3; tentatively, D is TRBD1 (5 bases). The CDR3 totals 16 residues. Germline V gene lookup returns CDR1 SGHDT and CDR2 YYEEEE. Trimming took 4 bases from V and 0 from J, leaving 14 bases between them. The CDR3 DNA reads as TGTGCCAGCAGCACCACCGGCGGGGGCTCTGGAAACACCATATATTTT. Protein sequence: CASSTTGGGSGNTIYF.

This sequence joins TRBV19 and TRBJ2-2; tentatively, D is TRBD1 (6 bases). CDR1 is LNHDA, CDR2 SQIVND, per germline (reference sequence). Trimming left V 4 bases short and J 6 bases short, with 9 bases between. The length of the CDR3 is 13 residues. The CDR3 DNA follows: TGTGCCAGTAGTAGGCCAGGGGCCGGGGAGCTGTTTTTT. Translation gives CASSRPGAGELFF.

The V gene is TRBV28, the J gene TRBJ1-2; D not resolved. The germline CDR1 and CDR2 sequences are MDHEN and SYDVKM. CDR3 length: 15 residues. Trimming cost V 1 base and J 5 bases, with 14 bases left between them. The CDR3 DNA reads as TGTGCCAGCAGTTTATCGGCCGGGAGACCTTATGGCTACACCTTC. Its protein is CASSLSAGRPYGYTF.